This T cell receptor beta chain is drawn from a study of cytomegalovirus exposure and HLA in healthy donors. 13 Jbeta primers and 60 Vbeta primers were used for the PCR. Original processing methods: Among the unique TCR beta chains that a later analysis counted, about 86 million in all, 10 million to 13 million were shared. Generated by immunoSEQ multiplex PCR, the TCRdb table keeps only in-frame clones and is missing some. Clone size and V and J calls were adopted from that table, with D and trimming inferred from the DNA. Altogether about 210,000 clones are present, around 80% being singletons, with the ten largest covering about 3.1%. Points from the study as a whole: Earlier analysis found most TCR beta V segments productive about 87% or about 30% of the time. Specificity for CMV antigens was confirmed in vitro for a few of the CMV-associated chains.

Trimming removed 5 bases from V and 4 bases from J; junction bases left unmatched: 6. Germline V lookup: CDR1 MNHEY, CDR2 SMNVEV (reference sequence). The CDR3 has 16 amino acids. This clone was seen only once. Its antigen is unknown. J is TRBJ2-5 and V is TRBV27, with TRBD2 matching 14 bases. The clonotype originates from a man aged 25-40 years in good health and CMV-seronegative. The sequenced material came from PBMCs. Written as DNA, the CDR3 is TGTGCCAGCAGTCCAAGACTAGCGGGGGGGAGAGAGACCCAGTACTTC. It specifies CASSPRLAGGRETQYF.